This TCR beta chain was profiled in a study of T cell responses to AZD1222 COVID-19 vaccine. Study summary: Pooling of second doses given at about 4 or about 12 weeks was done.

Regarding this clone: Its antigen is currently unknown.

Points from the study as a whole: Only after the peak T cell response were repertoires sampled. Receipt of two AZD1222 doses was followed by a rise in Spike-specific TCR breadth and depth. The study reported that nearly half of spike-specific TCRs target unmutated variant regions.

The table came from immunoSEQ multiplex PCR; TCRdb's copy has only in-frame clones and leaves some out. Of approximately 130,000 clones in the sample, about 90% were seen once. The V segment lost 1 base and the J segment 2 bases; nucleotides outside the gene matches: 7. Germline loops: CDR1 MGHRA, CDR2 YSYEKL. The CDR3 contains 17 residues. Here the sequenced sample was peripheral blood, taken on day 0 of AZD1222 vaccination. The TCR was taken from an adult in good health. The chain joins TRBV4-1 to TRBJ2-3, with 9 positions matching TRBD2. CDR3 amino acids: CASSQGHSGRPTDTQYF. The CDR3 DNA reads TGCGCCAGCAGCCAAGGTCACAGCGGGAGGCCCACAGATACGCAGTATTTT.